The rows below give T cell receptor beta chains drawn from one sample of a study of TIL therapy for anti-PD-1-resistant metastatic lung cancer. TCRdb keeps only in-frame clones here, not all; method: immunoSEQ multiplex PCR. The table records some 16,000 clones, over 65% of them present only once. This specimen consisted of blood, obtained at baseline. The receptors stem from a person between 25 and 80 years old with non-small cell lung cancer. Both conserved end residues are trimmed from each CDR3. Each record gives: D gene, V gene, CDR3 length, J gene, CDR3 protein. D genes are given only for firm matches.

D gene: TRBD2; V gene: TRBV14; CDR3 length: 16; J gene: TRBJ2-3; CDR3 protein: ASSQKFGLAGGTDTQY
D gene: -; V gene: TRBV9; CDR3 length: 13; J gene: TRBJ1-5; CDR3 protein: ASSVGVNGNQPQH
D gene: -; V gene: TRBV5-4; CDR3 length: 13; J gene: TRBJ1-6; CDR3 protein: ASSVDRLYNSPLH
D gene: -; V gene: TRBV27; CDR3 length: 12; J gene: TRBJ1-5; CDR3 protein: ASSYGYRDQPQH
D gene: -; V gene: TRBV21-1; CDR3 length: 11; J gene: TRBJ1-2; CDR3 protein: ASSTPCDSLYT
D gene: -; V gene: TRBV5-1; CDR3 length: 13; J gene: TRBJ1-6; CDR3 protein: ASSSGDGERSPLH
D gene: -; V gene: TRBV5-8; CDR3 length: 12; J gene: TRBJ2-4; CDR3 protein: ASSLQGMENIQY
D gene: -; V gene: TRBV2; CDR3 length: 9; J gene: TRBJ1-2; CDR3 protein: ASSSESLYT
D gene: -; V gene: TRBV28; CDR3 length: 13; J gene: TRBJ1-2; CDR3 protein: ASSLYPVSIYGYT
D gene: -; V gene: TRBV9; CDR3 length: 10; J gene: TRBJ1-6; CDR3 protein: ASSVQGSPLH
D gene: -; V gene: TRBV21-1; CDR3 length: 14; J gene: TRBJ1-5; CDR3 protein: ASSKGGKISPFPQH
D gene: -; V gene: TRBV15; CDR3 length: 12; J gene: TRBJ1-1; CDR3 protein: ATSSRQLNTEAF
D gene: -; V gene: TRBV7-9; CDR3 length: 9; J gene: TRBJ2-1; CDR3 protein: ASSFGQEQF
D gene: -; V gene: TRBV29-1; CDR3 length: 14; J gene: TRBJ1-2; CDR3 protein: SVGPDSRLGGYGYT
D gene: TRBD1; V gene: TRBV6-5; CDR3 length: 10; J gene: TRBJ2-7; CDR3 protein: ATQTGGSEQY
D gene: TRBD1; V gene: TRBV5-1; CDR3 length: 11; J gene: TRBJ1-4; CDR3 protein: ASRESRDSFPF
D gene: -; V gene: TRBV19; CDR3 length: 13; J gene: TRBJ1-6; CDR3 protein: ASSYSREGDSPLH
D gene: -; V gene: TRBV10-3; CDR3 length: 12; J gene: TRBJ2-3; CDR3 protein: AARAAENTDTQY
D gene: -; V gene: TRBV7-3; CDR3 length: 14; J gene: TRBJ1-2; CDR3 protein: ASSKPGTDANYGYT
D gene: TRBD1; V gene: TRBV30; CDR3 length: 12; J gene: TRBJ2-1; CDR3 protein: AWSPGQGYNEQF
D gene: -; V gene: TRBV10-3; CDR3 length: 11; J gene: TRBJ2-3; CDR3 protein: AISGITTDTQY
D gene: TRBD1; V gene: TRBV6-6; CDR3 length: 11; J gene: TRBJ1-2; CDR3 protein: ASSLGTGYGYT
D gene: -; V gene: TRBV15; CDR3 length: 15; J gene: TRBJ1-2; CDR3 protein: ATSRDAGGGFGYGYT
D gene: TRBD1; V gene: TRBV6-1; CDR3 length: 11; J gene: TRBJ1-5; CDR3 protein: ASSFTGEQPQH
D gene: -; V gene: TRBV6-5; CDR3 length: 13; J gene: TRBJ1-1; CDR3 protein: ASSRRQGGNTEAF
D gene: -; V gene: TRBV28; CDR3 length: 15; J gene: TRBJ1-1; CDR3 protein: ASSISPWGRTNTEAF
D gene: -; V gene: TRBV30; CDR3 length: 10; J gene: TRBJ2-7; CDR3 protein: AWSVFSSEQY
D gene: -; V gene: TRBV4-1; CDR3 length: 11; J gene: TRBJ2-5; CDR3 protein: ASSRGGRETQY
D gene: TRBD1; V gene: TRBV12-5; CDR3 length: 14; J gene: TRBJ2-1; CDR3 protein: ASGSNRGLTLNEQF
D gene: TRBD1; V gene: TRBV14; CDR3 length: 12; J gene: TRBJ1-3; CDR3 protein: ASRPGGARNTIY
D gene: -; V gene: TRBV7-6; CDR3 length: 13; J gene: TRBJ1-1; CDR3 protein: ASSLAGEARTEAF
D gene: TRBD1; V gene: TRBV7-2; CDR3 length: 14; J gene: TRBJ1-5; CDR3 protein: ASSLGGQVSNQPQH
D gene: TRBD2; V gene: TRBV11-1; CDR3 length: 15; J gene: TRBJ2-3; CDR3 protein: ASSSQIGRGVTDTQY
D gene: -; V gene: TRBV10-3; CDR3 length: 12; J gene: TRBJ2-5; CDR3 protein: AISEASSGETQY
D gene: -; V gene: TRBV6-1; CDR3 length: 8; J gene: TRBJ1-1; CDR3 protein: ASRDQEAF
D gene: -; V gene: TRBV27; CDR3 length: 13; J gene: TRBJ1-6; CDR3 protein: ASRERSSYNSPLH
D gene: -; V gene: TRBV29-1; CDR3 length: 11; J gene: TRBJ1-4; CDR3 protein: SALRAMDEKLF
D gene: -; V gene: TRBV7-2; CDR3 length: 12; J gene: TRBJ2-7; CDR3 protein: ASSLAAGNYEQY
D gene: -; V gene: TRBV11-2; CDR3 length: 13; J gene: TRBJ2-2; CDR3 protein: ASSSGRTNTGELF
D gene: TRBD2; V gene: TRBV4-3; CDR3 length: 14; J gene: TRBJ2-5; CDR3 protein: ASSQKGRGVQETQY
D gene: -; V gene: TRBV7-8; CDR3 length: 11; J gene: TRBJ1-4; CDR3 protein: ASSLARNEKLF
D gene: TRBD2; V gene: TRBV7-6; CDR3 length: 13; J gene: TRBJ2-5; CDR3 protein: APYHSGGPGETQY
D gene: -; V gene: TRBV6-6; CDR3 length: 11; J gene: TRBJ1-1; CDR3 protein: ASSLITNTEAF
D gene: -; V gene: TRBV5-1; CDR3 length: 14; J gene: TRBJ1-3; CDR3 protein: ASSRNQASSGNTIY
D gene: TRBD1; V gene: TRBV29-1; CDR3 length: 10; J gene: TRBJ1-1; CDR3 protein: SVAGQGSGAF
D gene: TRBD2; V gene: TRBV30; CDR3 length: 13; J gene: TRBJ2-2; CDR3 protein: AWSGLAGIGGELF
D gene: -; V gene: TRBV5-1; CDR3 length: 15; J gene: TRBJ1-6; CDR3 protein: ASSLGRISSYNSPLH
D gene: -; V gene: TRBV11-2; CDR3 length: 12; J gene: TRBJ2-3; CDR3 protein: ASSAWGSTDTQY
D gene: -; V gene: TRBV9; CDR3 length: 11; J gene: TRBJ1-1; CDR3 protein: ASSARGDTEAF
D gene: TRBD1; V gene: TRBV7-6; CDR3 length: 13; J gene: TRBJ1-5; CDR3 protein: ASSARTGGDQPQH
D gene: -; V gene: TRBV15; CDR3 length: 12; J gene: TRBJ2-7; CDR3 protein: ATSTLMSSYEQY
D gene: -; V gene: TRBV10-2; CDR3 length: 13; J gene: TRBJ2-5; CDR3 protein: ASSEAGPLGETQY
D gene: -; V gene: TRBV5-1; CDR3 length: 13; J gene: TRBJ1-4; CDR3 protein: ASSRGQGSNEKLF
D gene: -; V gene: TRBV19; CDR3 length: 9; J gene: TRBJ1-2; CDR3 protein: ASSISGGYT
D gene: TRBD1; V gene: TRBV7-2; CDR3 length: 14; J gene: TRBJ1-2; CDR3 protein: ASSLVSTGANYGYT
D gene: -; V gene: TRBV9; CDR3 length: 12; J gene: TRBJ1-5; CDR3 protein: ASSGGGLGQPQH
D gene: -; V gene: TRBV7-2; CDR3 length: 13; J gene: TRBJ1-5; CDR3 protein: ASSLEYGARWPQH